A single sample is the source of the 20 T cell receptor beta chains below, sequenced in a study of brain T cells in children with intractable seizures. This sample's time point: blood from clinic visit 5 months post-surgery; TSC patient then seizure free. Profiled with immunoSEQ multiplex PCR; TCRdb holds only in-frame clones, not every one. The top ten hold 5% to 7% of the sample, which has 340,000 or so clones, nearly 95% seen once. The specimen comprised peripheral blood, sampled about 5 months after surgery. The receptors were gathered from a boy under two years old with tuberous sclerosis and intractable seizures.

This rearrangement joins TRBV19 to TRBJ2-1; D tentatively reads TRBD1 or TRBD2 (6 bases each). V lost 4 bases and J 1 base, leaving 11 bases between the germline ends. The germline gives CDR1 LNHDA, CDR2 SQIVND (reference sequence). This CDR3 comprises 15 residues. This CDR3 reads CASSSGTRSYNEQFF. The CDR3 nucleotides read TGTGCCAGTAGTAGCGGGACACGATCCTACAATGAGCAGTTCTTC.

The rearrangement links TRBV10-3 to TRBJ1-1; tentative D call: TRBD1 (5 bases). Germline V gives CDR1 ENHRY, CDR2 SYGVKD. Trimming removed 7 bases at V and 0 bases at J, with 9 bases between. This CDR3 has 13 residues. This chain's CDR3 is CAIKGPLNTEAFF. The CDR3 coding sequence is TGTGCCATCAAGGGACCGCTGAACACTGAAGCTTTCTTT.

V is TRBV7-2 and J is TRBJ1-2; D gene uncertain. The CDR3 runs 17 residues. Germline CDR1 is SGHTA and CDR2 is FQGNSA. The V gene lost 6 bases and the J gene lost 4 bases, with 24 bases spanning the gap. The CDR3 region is CASSLRHVLGLAYGYTF. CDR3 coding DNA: TGTGCCAGCAGTCTCAGGCACGTCTTGGGCTTGGCCTATGGCTACACCTTC.

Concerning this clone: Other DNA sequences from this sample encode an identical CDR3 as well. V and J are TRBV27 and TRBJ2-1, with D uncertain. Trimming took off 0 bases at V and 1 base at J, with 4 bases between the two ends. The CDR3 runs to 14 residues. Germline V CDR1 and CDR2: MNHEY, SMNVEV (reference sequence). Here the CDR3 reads CASSLSGSYNEQFF. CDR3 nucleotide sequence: TGTGCCAGCAGTTTATCTGGGTCCTACAATGAGCAGTTCTTC.

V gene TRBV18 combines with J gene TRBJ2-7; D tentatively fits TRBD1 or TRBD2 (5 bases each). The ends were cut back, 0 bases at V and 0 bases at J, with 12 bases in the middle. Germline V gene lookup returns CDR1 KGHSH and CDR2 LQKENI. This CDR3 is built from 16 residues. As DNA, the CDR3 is TGTGCCAGCTCACCACCAGTGGGGGAGACCTCCTACGAGCAGTACTTC. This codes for CASSPPVGETSYEQYF. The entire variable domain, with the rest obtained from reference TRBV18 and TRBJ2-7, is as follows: NAGVMQNPRHLVRRRGQEARLRCSPMKGHSHVYWYRQLPEEGLKFMVYLQKENIIDESGMPKERFSAEFPKEGPSILRIQQVVRGDSAAYFCASSPPVGETSYEQYFGPGTRLTVT.

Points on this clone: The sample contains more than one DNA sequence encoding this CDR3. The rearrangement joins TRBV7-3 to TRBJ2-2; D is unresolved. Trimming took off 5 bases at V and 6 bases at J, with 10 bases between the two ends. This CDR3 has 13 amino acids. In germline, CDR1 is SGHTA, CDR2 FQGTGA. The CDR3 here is CASSPTGPGELFF. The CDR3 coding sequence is TGTGCCAGCAGCCCTACTGGCCCCGGGGAGCTGTTTTTT.

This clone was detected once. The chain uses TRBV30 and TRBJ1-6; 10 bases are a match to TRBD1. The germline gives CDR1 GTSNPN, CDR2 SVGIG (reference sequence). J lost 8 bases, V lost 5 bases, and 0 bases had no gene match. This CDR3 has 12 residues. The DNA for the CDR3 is TGTGCCTGGGGACAGGGGGATTCACCCCTCCACTTT. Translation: CAWGQGDSPLHF.

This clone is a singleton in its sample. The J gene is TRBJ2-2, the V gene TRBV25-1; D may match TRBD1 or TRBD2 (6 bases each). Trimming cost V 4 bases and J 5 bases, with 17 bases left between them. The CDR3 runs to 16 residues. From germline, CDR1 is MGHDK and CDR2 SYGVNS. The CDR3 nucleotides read TGTGCCAGCAGTGGGCTTAGGGGGGAGAGGACCGGGGAGCTGTTTTTT. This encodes CASSGLRGERTGELFF.

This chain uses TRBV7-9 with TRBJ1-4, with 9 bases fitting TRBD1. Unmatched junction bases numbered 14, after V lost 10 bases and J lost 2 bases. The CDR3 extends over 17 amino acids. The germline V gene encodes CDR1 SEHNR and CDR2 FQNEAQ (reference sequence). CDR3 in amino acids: CAISTGGERFTNEKLFF. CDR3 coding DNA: TGTGCCATATCCACAGGGGGCGAAAGGTTCACTAATGAAAAACTGTTTTTT.

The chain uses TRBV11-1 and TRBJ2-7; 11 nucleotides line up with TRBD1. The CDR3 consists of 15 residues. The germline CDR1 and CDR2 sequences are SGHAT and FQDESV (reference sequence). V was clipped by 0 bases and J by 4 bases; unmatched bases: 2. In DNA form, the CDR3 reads TGTGCCAGCAGCTTAGCCGGGACAGGGGGTTACGAGCAGTACTTC. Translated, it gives CASSLAGTGGYEQYF. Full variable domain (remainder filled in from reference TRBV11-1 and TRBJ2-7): EAEVAQSPRYKITEKSQAVAFWCDPISGHATLYWYRQILGQGPELLVQFQDESVVDDSQLPKDRFSAERLKGVDSTLKIQPAELGDSAMYLCASSLAGTGGYEQYFGPGTRLTVT.

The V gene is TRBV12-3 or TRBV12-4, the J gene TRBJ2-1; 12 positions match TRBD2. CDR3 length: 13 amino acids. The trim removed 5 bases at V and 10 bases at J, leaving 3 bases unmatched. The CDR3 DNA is TGTGCCAGCAGTGACGGGACTAGCGGGGAGCAGTTCTTC. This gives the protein CASSDGTSGEQFF.

CDR3 in DNA: TGTGCCTGGAGTTTGGGGGGGAATCAGCCCCAGCATTTT. Its translation is CAWSLGGNQPQHF. The gene calls are TRBV30 and TRBJ1-5; D might be TRBD1 (5 bases). This CDR3 comprises 13 residues. Trimming removed 2 bases at V and 4 bases at J, with 9 bases between. Looked up from germline, CDR1 is GTSNPN and CDR2 is SVGIG (reference sequence).

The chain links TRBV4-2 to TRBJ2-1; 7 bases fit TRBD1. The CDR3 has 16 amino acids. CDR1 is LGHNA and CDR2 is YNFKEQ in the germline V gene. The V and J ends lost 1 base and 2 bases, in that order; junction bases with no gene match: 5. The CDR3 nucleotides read TGTGCCAGCAGCCAAGGCGGACAGGCTCCCTACAATGAGCAGTTCTTC. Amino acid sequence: CASSQGGQAPYNEQFF.

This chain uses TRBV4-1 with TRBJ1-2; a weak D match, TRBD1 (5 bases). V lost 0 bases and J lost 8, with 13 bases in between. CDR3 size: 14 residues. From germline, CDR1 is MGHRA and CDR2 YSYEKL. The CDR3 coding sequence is TGCGCCAGCAGCCAAGATGAGAACAGGTTGGGCTACACCTTC. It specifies CASSQDENRLGYTF.

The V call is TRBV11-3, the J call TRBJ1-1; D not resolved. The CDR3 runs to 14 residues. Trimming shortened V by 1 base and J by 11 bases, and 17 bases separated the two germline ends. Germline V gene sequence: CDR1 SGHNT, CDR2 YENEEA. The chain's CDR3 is CASSLVPVSSPAFF. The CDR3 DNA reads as TGTGCCAGCAGCTTAGTCCCCGTCTCGTCCCCCGCTTTCTTT.

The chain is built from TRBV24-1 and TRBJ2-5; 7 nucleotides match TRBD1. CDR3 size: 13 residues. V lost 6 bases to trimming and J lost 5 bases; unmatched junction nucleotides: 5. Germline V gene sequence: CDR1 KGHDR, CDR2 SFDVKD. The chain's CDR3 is CATSKTGSETQYF. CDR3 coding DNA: TGTGCCACCAGTAAGACAGGGTCGGAGACCCAGTACTTC.

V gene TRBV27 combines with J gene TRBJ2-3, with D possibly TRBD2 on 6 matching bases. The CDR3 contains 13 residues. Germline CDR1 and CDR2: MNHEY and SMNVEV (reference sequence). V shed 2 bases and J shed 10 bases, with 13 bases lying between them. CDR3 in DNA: TGTGCCAGCAGTTTACCCCCTAGCGTTGCGCAGTATTTT. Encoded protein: CASSLPPSVAQYF.

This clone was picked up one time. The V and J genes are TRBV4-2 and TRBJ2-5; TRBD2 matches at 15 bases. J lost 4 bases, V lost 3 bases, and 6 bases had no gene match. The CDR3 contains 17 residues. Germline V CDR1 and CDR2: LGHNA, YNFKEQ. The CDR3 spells CASSQRTSGRVGETQYF. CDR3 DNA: TGTGCCAGCAGCCAGAGGACTAGCGGGAGGGTGGGAGAGACCCAGTACTTC.

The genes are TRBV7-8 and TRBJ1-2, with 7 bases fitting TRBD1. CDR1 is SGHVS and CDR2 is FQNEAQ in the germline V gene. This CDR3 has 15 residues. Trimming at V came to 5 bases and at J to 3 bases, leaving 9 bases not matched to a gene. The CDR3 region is CASSPGTAYDYGYTF. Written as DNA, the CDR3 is TGTGCCAGCAGCCCCGGGACAGCCTACGACTATGGCTACACCTTC.

CDR3 bases: TGTGCCACCAGGGACAGGGTTGCGAACACTGAAGCTTTCTTT. The encoded protein is CATRDRVANTEAFF. This chain uses TRBV10-3 with TRBJ1-1; 9 bases are a match to TRBD1. The CDR3 consists of 14 residues. V shed 10 bases and J 1 base; nucleotides not matched to a gene: 7. CDR1 ENHRY and CDR2 SYGVKD come from the germline V gene.